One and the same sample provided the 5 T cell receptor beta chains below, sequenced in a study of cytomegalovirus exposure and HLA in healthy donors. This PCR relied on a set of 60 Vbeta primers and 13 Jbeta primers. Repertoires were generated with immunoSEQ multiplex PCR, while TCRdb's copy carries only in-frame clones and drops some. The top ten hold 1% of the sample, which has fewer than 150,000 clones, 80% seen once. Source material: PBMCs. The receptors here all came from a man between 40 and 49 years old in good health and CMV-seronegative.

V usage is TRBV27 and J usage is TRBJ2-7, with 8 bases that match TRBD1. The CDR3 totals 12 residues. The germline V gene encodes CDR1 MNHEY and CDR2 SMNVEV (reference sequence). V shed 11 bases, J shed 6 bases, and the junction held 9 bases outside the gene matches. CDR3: CAGRQGNGEQYF. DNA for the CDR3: TGTGCCGGACGACAGGGGAACGGCGAGCAGTACTTC.

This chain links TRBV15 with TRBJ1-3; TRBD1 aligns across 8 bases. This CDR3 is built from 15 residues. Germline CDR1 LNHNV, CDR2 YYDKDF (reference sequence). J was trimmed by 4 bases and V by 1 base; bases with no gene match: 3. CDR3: CATSRGTGTGNTIYF. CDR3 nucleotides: TGTGCCACCAGCAGAGGGACAGGGACAGGAAACACCATATATTTT.

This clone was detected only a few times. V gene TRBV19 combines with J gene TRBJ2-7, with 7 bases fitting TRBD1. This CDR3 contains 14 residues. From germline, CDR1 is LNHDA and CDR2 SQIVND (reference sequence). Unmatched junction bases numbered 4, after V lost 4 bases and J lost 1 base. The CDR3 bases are TGTGCCAGTAGTACCCGGACAGGTTCCTACGAGCAGTACTTC. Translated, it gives CASSTRTGSYEQYF.

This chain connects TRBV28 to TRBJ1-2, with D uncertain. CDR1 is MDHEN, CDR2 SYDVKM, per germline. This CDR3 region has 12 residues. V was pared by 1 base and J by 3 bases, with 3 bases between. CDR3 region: CASSLSDYGYTF. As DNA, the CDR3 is TGTGCCAGCAGTTTATCTGACTATGGCTACACCTTC.

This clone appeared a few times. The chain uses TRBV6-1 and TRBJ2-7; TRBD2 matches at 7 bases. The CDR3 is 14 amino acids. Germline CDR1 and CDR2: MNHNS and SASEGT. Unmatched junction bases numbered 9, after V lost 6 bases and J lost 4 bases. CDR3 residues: CASSLGLGGYEQYF. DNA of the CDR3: TGTGCCAGCAGCCTTGGCCTCGGGGGGTACGAGCAGTACTTC.